These 26 T cell receptor beta chains came from one sample sequenced in a study of shared clonotypes between healthy human individuals. This table comes from immunoSEQ multiplex PCR, and its TCRdb copy is limited to in-frame clones, with some not included. The repertoire holds 500,000 to 550,000 clones, with roughly 95% as singletons. Input material: naive CD4+ T cells sorted from blood. Subset: CD45RA+ positively selected. Every receptor here comes from a woman aged 30 to 39 in good health.

This clone was detected only once. The chain has TRBV19 and TRBJ1-1, with 7 bases that match TRBD1. V shed 3 bases and J 3 bases; nucleotides not matched to a gene: 4. The CDR3 is 14 amino acids. Germline V gene sequence: CDR1 LNHDA, CDR2 SQIVND (reference sequence). The CDR3 region is CASSMTGSHTEAFF. CDR3 DNA: TGTGCCAGTAGTATGACAGGGAGTCACACTGAAGCTTTCTTT.

The chain couples TRBV5-4 to TRBJ2-1; D call uncertain. Germline CDR1 is SGHNT and CDR2 is YYREEE (reference sequence). The CDR3 has 12 residues. With 1 base removed from V and 7 bases from J, the gap between germline ends came to 6 bases. DNA of the CDR3: TGTGCCAGCAGCTTGATGACTAATGAGCAGTTCTTC. Protein product: CASSLMTNEQFF.

The chain links TRBV6-1 to TRBJ2-5, with D perhaps matching TRBD1 or TRBD2 (6 bases each). Germline V lookup: CDR1 MNHNS, CDR2 SASEGT. The germline V and J ends were trimmed by 3 bases and 1 base, with 9 bases remaining between them. This CDR3 has 14 amino acids. This chain's CDR3 is CASSEGGLQETQYF. CDR3 sequence (DNA): TGTGCCAGCAGTGAGGGGGGCCTCCAAGAGACCCAGTACTTC.

This rearrangement joins TRBV30 to TRBJ2-3; 10 positions agree with TRBD1. After removal of 5 bases from V and 3 bases from J, the junction contained 11 bases not matched to a gene. The CDR3 sequence is 16 residues long. Germline CDR1 GTSNPN, CDR2 SVGIG (reference sequence). DNA for the CDR3: TGTGCCTGGGGGACAGGGGCCCAAATTAGTACAGATACGCAGTATTTT. It encodes CAWGTGAQISTDTQYF.

J is TRBJ1-5 and V is TRBV2; D remains unclear. CDR3 length: 14 amino acids. Per germline, CDR1 SNHLY and CDR2 FYNNEI. V gave up 4 bases and J gave up 0 bases, with 7 bases separating them. The CDR3 loop is CASSGQSSNQPQHF. The CDR3 DNA follows: TGTGCCAGCAGTGGGCAGTCTAGCAATCAGCCCCAGCATTTT.

The chain recombines TRBV4-1 with TRBJ1-1, with TRBD1 as a possible D gene (6 bases). With 3 bases removed from V and 1 base from J, the gap between germline ends came to 12 bases. The CDR3 contains 15 residues. Per germline, CDR1 MGHRA and CDR2 YSYEKL. The CDR3 DNA follows: TGCGCCAGCAGCCAGGGACCACAGGGGAACACTGAAGCTTTCTTT. Translating gives CASSQGPQGNTEAFF.

The gene calls are TRBV5-1 and TRBJ1-1; D gene uncertain. Trimming stripped 5 bases from V and 1 base from J, with 9 bases between. From germline, CDR1 is SGHRS and CDR2 YFSETQ. The CDR3 sequence is 13 residues long. The CDR3 loop is CASSIEGNTEAFF. CDR3 bases: TGCGCCAGCAGTATCGAGGGGAACACTGAAGCTTTCTTT. Full variable domain (remainder filled in from reference TRBV5-1 and TRBJ1-1): KAGVTQTPRYLIKTRGQQVTLSCSPISGHRSVSWYQQTPGQGLQFLFEYFSETQRNKGNFPGRFSGRQFSNSRSEMNVSTLELGDSALYLCASSIEGNTEAFFGQGTRLTVV.

The gene calls are TRBV28 and TRBJ2-7; D possibly matches TRBD1 or TRBD2 (5 bases each). Between the trimmed V and J ends, which lost 2 bases and 2 bases, there was a span of 31 bases. CDR1 MDHEN and CDR2 SYDVKM come from the germline V gene. The CDR3 sequence is 21 residues long. The CDR3 is CASSLGTFLRALPKAPYEQYF. Here the CDR3 DNA reads TGTGCCAGCAGTTTAGGGACCTTTTTGCGGGCCTTACCCAAAGCCCCCTACGAGCAGTACTTC.

The V and J genes are TRBV27 and TRBJ2-7; 7 bases line up with TRBD1. CDR1 is MNHEY, CDR2 SMNVEV, per germline (reference sequence). With V trimmed by 4 bases and J by 2 bases, 8 bases remained unmatched. The CDR3 runs 15 residues. In DNA, the CDR3 is TGTGCCAGCAGTTCTGGGACAGAACTGGCCTACGAGCAGTACTTC. Residues: CASSSGTELAYEQYF.

This clone appeared once. The rearrangement links TRBV7-8 to TRBJ1-1; no firm D call. V lost 1 base and J 1 base, leaving 7 bases between the germline ends. From germline, CDR1 is SGHVS and CDR2 FQNEAQ. CDR3 length: 14 residues. CDR3 nucleotide sequence: TGTGCCAGCAGCTTAGGCGTAGGGAACACTGAAGCTTTCTTT. Translated: CASSLGVGNTEAFF.

This chain uses TRBV7-2 with TRBJ2-5; D is unresolved. V was pared by 3 bases and J by 4 bases, with 12 bases between. This CDR3 has 14 residues. Germline values: CDR1 SGHTA, CDR2 FQGNSA. The CDR3 region has the DNA TGTGCCAGCAGCTTGGGCAGATTAAGAGAGACCCAGTACTTC. Translation gives CASSLGRLRETQYF.

The V gene is TRBV5-1, the J gene TRBJ2-2, with D perhaps matching TRBD1 (6 bases). Trimming shortened V by 2 bases and J by 7 bases, and 15 bases separated the two germline ends. CDR1 and CDR2 (germline): SGHRS, YFSETQ. The CDR3 is made up of 15 amino acids. The CDR3 region has the DNA TGCGCCAGCAGCTTATTACCAGGGGTTGTCGGGGAGCTGTTTTTT. Translated, it gives CASSLLPGVVGELFF.

The gene calls are TRBV14 and TRBJ1-1; the D is unclear. This CDR3 is built from 13 residues. V lost 2 bases to trimming and J lost 5 bases, with 9 bases between them. Germline assignment: CDR1 SGHDN and CDR2 FVKESK. CDR3 protein: CASSQLTSTEAFF. The CDR3 DNA reads as TGTGCCAGCAGCCAATTGACCTCGACTGAAGCTTTCTTT. The full variable domain, completed using reference TRBV14 and TRBJ1-1, is EAGVTQFPSHSVIEKGQTVTLRCDPISGHDNLYWYRRVMGKEIKFLLHFVKESKQDESGMPNNRFLAERTGGTYSTLKVQPAELEDSGVYFCASSQLTSTEAFFGQGTRLTVV.

The chain links TRBV11-2 to TRBJ2-7; 9 nucleotides agree with TRBD2. The length of the CDR3 is 18 residues. Looked up from germline, CDR1 is SGHAT and CDR2 is FQNNGV. V lost 1 base, J lost 0 bases, and 10 bases stayed unmatched. CDR3 amino acids: CASSLVVGSGSLSYEQYF. The DNA of the CDR3 is TGTGCCAGCAGCTTAGTGGTTGGTAGCGGGAGCCTCTCCTACGAGCAGTACTTC.

This chain links TRBV28 with TRBJ1-2; D unresolved. This CDR3 contains 9 residues. The V end was cut by 10 bases, the J end by 7 bases, with 7 bases between. Germline V CDR1 and CDR2: MDHEN, SYDVKM. The DNA of the CDR3 is TGTGCCACCTACCCTGGCTACACCTTC. It codes for CATYPGYTF.

To note about this clone: The same CDR3 also results from other DNA sequences found in this sample. The chain carries TRBV18 and TRBJ2-2; TRBD1 matches 7 bases. Per germline, CDR1 KGHSH and CDR2 LQKENI. The CDR3 is 16 residues long. V gave up 3 bases and J gave up 0 bases; unmatched junction bases: 4. In DNA, the CDR3 is TGTGCCAGCTCACCCATGACAGGGACGAACACCGGGGAGCTGTTTTTT. Translating it yields CASSPMTGTNTGELFF.

The rearrangement uses TRBV10-1 and TRBJ1-1, with TRBD1 identical over 8 bases. Germline lookup yields CDR1 WNHNN and CDR2 SYGVQD (reference sequence). The CDR3 runs to 16 residues. J was trimmed by 4 bases and V by 9 bases; bases with no gene match: 16. This CDR3 is CARENPGQAGGTEAFF. The CDR3 DNA follows: TGCGCCAGAGAAAATCCGGGACAGGCGGGCGGCACTGAAGCTTTCTTT.

A remark on this clone: The germline gene is not matched at one end of the junction; a read error may be the cause. V usage is TRBV7-9 and J usage is TRBJ2-5; 12 nucleotides align to TRBD2. This CDR3 is 13 amino acids long. Germline V gene sequence: CDR1 SEHNR, CDR2 FQNEAQ (reference sequence). The CDR3 DNA sequence: TGTGCCAGCAGCCCTACCTCGCCTAGCGGGAGGGACTTC. This sequence encodes CASSPTSPSGRDF.

This clone was detected once. The V and J genes are TRBV7-2 and TRBJ1-4, with D perhaps TRBD1 (6 bases). The CDR3 runs to 13 residues. Trimming shortened V by 8 bases and J by 3 bases, and 10 bases separated the two germline ends. Germline lookup yields CDR1 SGHTA and CDR2 FQGNSA. The CDR3 region has the DNA TGTGCCAGCCAGGGGTATGCTAATGAAAAACTGTTTTTT. As protein: CASQGYANEKLFF. The variable domain in full, with the rest retrieved from reference TRBV7-2 and TRBJ1-4, is GAGVSQSPSNKVTEKGKDVELRCDPISGHTALYWYRQSLGQGLEFLIYFQGNSAPDKSGLPSDRFSAERTGGSVSTLTIQRTQQEDSAVYLCASQGYANEKLFFGSGTQLSVL.

This chain uses TRBV10-3 with TRBJ1-5; 7 nucleotides match TRBD1. Germline V gene lookup returns CDR1 ENHRY and CDR2 SYGVKD. The CDR3 sequence is 14 residues long. V dropped 6 bases and J dropped 4; count of bases not matched to a gene: 6. As DNA, the CDR3 is TGTGCCATCAGCGGGGACAGCTCTAATCAGCCCCAGCATTTT. The encoded protein is CAISGDSSNQPQHF.

This sequence joins TRBV18 and TRBJ1-1, with TRBD1 identical over 7 bases. Germline CDR1 is KGHSH and CDR2 is LQKENI. The CDR3 consists of 14 residues. Unmatched junction bases numbered 6, after V lost 5 bases and J lost 3 bases. In DNA form, the CDR3 reads TGTGCCAGCTCAGCTGCCGACAGGGACACTGAAGCTTTCTTT. Translated, it gives CASSAADRDTEAFF.

This clone appeared a single time. V usage is TRBV30 and J usage is TRBJ2-5, with D tentatively TRBD1 or TRBD2 (5 bases each). TRBJ2-7 explains the end of the DNA better; the J call may be wrong. CDR1 and CDR2 (germline): GTSNPN, SVGIG (reference sequence). The CDR3 runs to 19 residues. Here the CDR3 reads CAWSSRVSFFPLEGYEQYF. CDR3 DNA: TGTGCCTGGAGTAGCAGGGTATCGTTTTTCCCCCTTGAGGGATACGAGCAGTACTTC.

The sample holds one count of this clone. The rearrangement uses TRBV10-3 and TRBJ2-7; TRBD2 aligns across 12 bases. Germline V gene sequence: CDR1 ENHRY, CDR2 SYGVKD. The CDR3 sequence is 16 residues long. With 2 bases clipped from V and 2 bases from J, the junction kept 4 bases outside the gene matches. The CDR3 bases are TGTGCCATCAGTGAGGGGGCTAGCGGGAGGGCCTACGAGCAGTACTTC. This sequence encodes CAISEGASGRAYEQYF.

The chain employs TRBV6-6 and TRBJ2-1; 8 bases agree with TRBD1. This CDR3 contains 14 residues. Germline V gene sequence: CDR1 MNHNY, CDR2 SVGAGI (reference sequence). V gave up 6 bases and J gave up 6 bases; unmatched junction bases: 7. The DNA of the CDR3 is TGTGCCAGCAGGAGGGACAGGTCAATCAATGAGCAGTTCTTC. It specifies CASRRDRSINEQFF.

This sequence joins TRBV27 and TRBJ2-7; 10 bases are a match to TRBD2. The CDR3 is 15 amino acids. Germline CDR1 is MNHEY and CDR2 is SMNVEV (reference sequence). The junction had 7 bases not matched to a gene; V was cut back by 5 bases and J by 3 bases. CDR3 sequence: CASSLALAGVYEQYF. The CDR3 DNA is TGTGCCAGCAGTCTGGCTCTAGCGGGAGTCTACGAGCAGTACTTC.

This clone was detected a few times. V gene TRBV21-1 combines with J gene TRBJ1-1; whether TRBD1, the table's D call, matches the DNA was not checked. TRBV21-1 corresponds to a pseudogene. CDR3 size: 13 residues. CDR3 protein: CASSKGQYTEAFF. As DNA, the CDR3 is TGTGCCAGCAGCAAGGGACAATACACTGAAGCTTTCTTT.